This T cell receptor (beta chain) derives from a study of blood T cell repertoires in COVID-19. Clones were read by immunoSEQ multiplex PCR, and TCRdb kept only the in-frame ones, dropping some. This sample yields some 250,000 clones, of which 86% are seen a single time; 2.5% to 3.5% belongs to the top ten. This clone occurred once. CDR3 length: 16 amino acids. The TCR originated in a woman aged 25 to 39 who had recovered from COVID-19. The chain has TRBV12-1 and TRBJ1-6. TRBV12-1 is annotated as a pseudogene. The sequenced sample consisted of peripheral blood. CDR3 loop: CASSSNESSYNSPLHF. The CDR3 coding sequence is TGTGCCAGCAGCTCTAACGAGAGCTCCTATAATTCACCCCTCCACTTT.